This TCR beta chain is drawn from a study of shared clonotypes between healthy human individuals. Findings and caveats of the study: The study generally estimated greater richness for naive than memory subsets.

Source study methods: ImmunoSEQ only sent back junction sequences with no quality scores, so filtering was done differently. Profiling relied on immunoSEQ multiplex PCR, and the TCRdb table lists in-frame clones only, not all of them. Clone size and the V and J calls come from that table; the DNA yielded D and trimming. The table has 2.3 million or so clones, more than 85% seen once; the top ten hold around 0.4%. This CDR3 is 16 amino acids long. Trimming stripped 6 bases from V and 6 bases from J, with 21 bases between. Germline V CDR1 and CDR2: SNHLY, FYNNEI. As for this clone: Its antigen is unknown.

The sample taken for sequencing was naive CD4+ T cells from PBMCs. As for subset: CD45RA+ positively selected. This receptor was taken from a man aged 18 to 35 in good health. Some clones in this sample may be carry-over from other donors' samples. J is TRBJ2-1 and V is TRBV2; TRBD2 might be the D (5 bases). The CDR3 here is CASRETRVAGSNEQFF. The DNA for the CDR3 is TGTGCCAGCAGGGAAACCCGGGTCGCGGGTAGCAATGAGCAGTTCTTC.